The subject of this entry is one T cell receptor beta chain. TCR beta CDR3 regions were amplified from RNA transcripts. The TCR CDR3 was amplified in a first-round RT-PCR using the HTBI primer set. TCRdb re-called the multiplex PCR reads through MiXCR, storing one row per CDR3 protein. The data contain some 510,000 distinct CDR3 sequences, around 20% of them singletons. These data originate in a study of T cells in Graves' hyperthyroidism and ophthalmopathy. Germline V gives CDR1 DFQATT, CDR2 SNEGSKA (reference sequence). V lost 5 bases and J 2 bases, leaving 10 bases between the germline ends. This CDR3 spans 12 amino acids.

The sequence was obtained from a man between 18 and 35 years old with Graves' hyperthyroidism. Sequenced material: blood. The chain links TRBV20-1 to TRBJ2-7; D unresolved. The CDR3 nucleotides read TGCAGTGCTTCGTCAGATACCTACGAGCAGTACTTC. Its protein product is CSASSDTYEQYF.